Shown below are 18 T cell receptor beta chains from a single sample sequenced in a study of early T cells in non-severe SARS-CoV-2 infection. TCRdb fed the 5' RACE reads into MiXCR, producing one record per CDR3 protein. Of some 50,000 distinct CDR3 sequences in the sample, under 11% were seen once. Sequenced sample: whole blood. The receptors stem from an adult who was a healthcare worker with PCR-confirmed SARS-CoV-2 infection or an uninfected control (not recorded which).

There are a few counts of this clonotype. The CDR3, as DNA: TGTGCCAGCAGTCACGGGACTAGCAGAACCTACGAGCAGTACTTC. Residues: CASSHGTSRTYEQYF. The chain couples TRBV11-3 to TRBJ2-7; 9 nucleotides align to TRBD2. The CDR3 has 15 residues. Trimming removed 6 bases from V and 2 bases from J; junction bases left unmatched: 8. The germline gives CDR1 SGHNT, CDR2 YENEEA.

There are a few counts of this clonotype. V usage is TRBV7-9 and J usage is TRBJ2-1; D is unclear. Trimming cost V 8 bases and J 9 bases, with 11 bases left between them. This CDR3 comprises 11 residues. The germline V gene encodes CDR1 SEHNR and CDR2 FQNEAQ (reference sequence). In DNA, the CDR3 is TGTGCCAGCGGCAAGGGCCTTGAGCAGTTCTTC. Its translation: CASGKGLEQFF. The complete variable domain, with remaining parts taken from reference TRBV7-9 and TRBJ2-1, reads DTGVSQNPRHKITKRGQNVTFRCDPISEHNRLYWYRQTLGQGPEFLTYFQNEAQLEKSRLLSDRFSAERPKGSFSTLEIQRTEQGDSAMYLCASGKGLEQFFGPGTRLTVL.

The chain joins TRBV19 to TRBJ1-2, with 9 positions matching TRBD1. The V segment lost 4 bases and the J segment 6 bases; nucleotides outside the gene matches: 12. CDR3 size: 16 residues. Germline CDR1 LNHDA, CDR2 SQIVND (reference sequence). CDR3 loop: CASSTDRDRVSNGYTF. DNA for the CDR3: TGTGCCAGTAGTACAGACCGGGACAGGGTGTCCAATGGCTACACCTTC.

The V call is TRBV2, the J call TRBJ1-5; the D is unclear. Germline V gene lookup returns CDR1 SNHLY and CDR2 FYNNEI. The CDR3 contains 11 residues. The V gene lost 5 bases and the J gene lost 15 bases, with 14 bases spanning the gap. CDR3 protein: CASSLQGVRHF. CDR3 coding DNA: TGTGCCAGCAGTTTACAAGGCGTCAGGCATTTT.

This clonotype was picked up many times. The rearrangement uses TRBV6-6 and TRBJ1-5, with D unresolved. The V gene lost 4 bases and the J gene lost 4 bases, with 5 bases spanning the gap. The CDR3 spans 12 residues. The germline V gene has CDR1 MNHNY and CDR2 SVGAGI (reference sequence). Written as DNA, the CDR3 is TGTGCCAGCAGTTCACTAAATCAGCCCCAGCATTTT. This gives the protein CASSSLNQPQHF.

This clonotype was counted ten times or more. This chain uses TRBV5-1 with TRBJ2-5, with 9 bases that match TRBD1. V lost 5 bases, J lost 2 bases, and 1 base stayed unmatched. Per the germline V gene, CDR1 is SGHRS and CDR2 is YFSETQ. The CDR3 extends over 13 amino acids. The CDR3 loop reads CASRGTGQETQYF. In DNA, the CDR3 is TGCGCCAGCAGAGGGACAGGGCAAGAGACCCAGTACTTC.

This rearrangement joins TRBV27 to TRBJ1-3; unclear D gene. This CDR3 region has 16 residues. The germline V gene has CDR1 MNHEY and CDR2 SMNVEV (reference sequence). V dropped 4 bases and J dropped 4 bases, with 17 bases sitting between them. This CDR3 reads CASSSSQGWAGNTIYF. The CDR3 DNA is TGTGCCAGCAGTTCCTCGCAAGGGTGGGCCGGAAACACCATATATTTT.

V is TRBV29-1 and J is TRBJ2-5, with D unresolved. The CDR3 runs 12 residues. V was clipped by 6 bases and J by 4 bases, with 12 bases between them. Looked up from germline, CDR1 is SQVTM and CDR2 is ANQGSEA. CDR3 coding DNA: TGCAGCGTCCTGATTGGCGGAGAGACCCAGTACTTC. It is translated as CSVLIGGETQYF.

This chain uses TRBV20-1 with TRBJ2-2; D perhaps matches TRBD1 (6 bases). V gave up 0 bases and J gave up 3 bases, with 17 bases separating them. CDR3 length equals 17 residues. Germline CDR1 is DFQATT and CDR2 is SNEGSKA (reference sequence). The CDR3 DNA reads as TGCAGTGCTAGAGATATAGCAGCGAAGGGGGACACCGGGGAGCTGTTTTTT. Its protein is CSARDIAAKGDTGELFF.

This clonotype was observed a handful of times. The chain has TRBV9 and TRBJ2-7; D is tentatively TRBD1 or TRBD2 (7 bases each). CDR1 SGDLS and CDR2 YYNGEE come from the germline V gene. Between the trimmed V and J ends, which lost 4 bases and 5 bases, there was a span of 16 bases. CDR3 length: 14 residues. The CDR3 loop reads CASSPRQGGNEQYF. The CDR3 region has the DNA TGTGCCAGCAGCCCCAGACAGGGAGGGAACGAGCAGTACTTC.

The chain carries TRBV19 and TRBJ1-4; maybe TRBD1 (6 bases). Germline V gene sequence: CDR1 LNHDA, CDR2 SQIVND (reference sequence). This CDR3 region has 14 residues. Deletions cut 2 bases from V and 6 bases from J, with 10 bases between. CDR3 sequence reads: CASSIRGAHEKLFF. CDR3 bases: TGTGCCAGTAGTATACGGGGGGCGCATGAAAAACTGTTTTTT.

The chain has TRBV7-6 and TRBJ2-1; no definite D call. Germline assignment: CDR1 SGHVS and CDR2 FNYEAQ. Trimming shortened V by 5 bases and J by 1 base, and 9 bases separated the two germline ends. The CDR3 has 14 residues. The CDR3 DNA is TGTGCCAGCAGCCTCGATCGGTCCTACAATGAGCAGTTCTTC. This sequence encodes CASSLDRSYNEQFF.

The chain combines TRBV11-3 with TRBJ2-7, with 11 bases that match TRBD2. The CDR3 covers 16 residues. J lost 3 bases, V lost 3 bases, and 7 bases had no gene match. Germline V gene sequence: CDR1 SGHNT, CDR2 YENEEA. CDR3 sequence reads: CASSLAIAGGYYEQYF. For the CDR3, the DNA is TGTGCCAGCAGCTTGGCCATAGCGGGAGGGTACTACGAGCAGTACTTC.

This clonotype was detected ten times or more. V gene TRBV4-3 combines with J gene TRBJ2-1; D perhaps matches TRBD2 (5 bases). The ends were cut back, 0 bases at V and 4 bases at J, with 10 bases in the middle. The length of the CDR3 is 15 residues. Germline-derived CDR1 and CDR2 are LGHNA and YSLEER. The CDR3 loop is CASSQDLEDYNEQFF. The CDR3 nucleotides are TGCGCCAGCAGCCAAGATTTGGAGGATTACAATGAGCAGTTCTTC.

This clonotype was found a few times. The chain couples TRBV20-1 to TRBJ2-1; 9 bases map to TRBD2. The CDR3 extends over 15 amino acids. The V gene end was trimmed by 0 bases and the J gene end by 6 bases; junction bases not matched to a gene: 6. The germline V gene has CDR1 DFQATT and CDR2 SNEGSKA (reference sequence). The CDR3 loop is CSARDPNSGSNEQFF. The CDR3 DNA is TGCAGTGCTAGAGATCCTAATAGCGGGAGCAATGAGCAGTTCTTC.

This sequence joins TRBV7-9 and TRBJ1-1; D remains unclear. Per germline, CDR1 SEHNR and CDR2 FQNEAQ (reference sequence). CDR3 length equals 12 residues. V was shortened by 1 base and J by 8 bases, with 8 bases between the two germline ends. The CDR3 region is CASSLETGEAFF. CDR3 sequence (DNA): TGTGCCAGCAGCTTAGAGACCGGAGAAGCTTTCTTT.

This clonotype has at least ten counts. The CDR3 loop is CASSSMDTQYF. The DNA for the CDR3 is TGTGCCAGCAGTTCCATGGATACGCAGTATTTT. The chain is built from TRBV27 and TRBJ2-3; D ambiguous. Trimming shortened V by 4 bases and J by 6 bases, and 5 bases separated the two germline ends. This CDR3 region has 11 residues. Germline V gene lookup returns CDR1 MNHEY and CDR2 SMNVEV (reference sequence).

This clonotype was found once. The J gene is TRBJ2-3, the V gene TRBV30, with 7 bases matching TRBD2. The germline V gene encodes CDR1 GTSNPN and CDR2 SVGIG (reference sequence). The CDR3 contains 15 residues. Trimming cost V 5 bases and J 4 bases; bases outside gene matches: 12. The CDR3 nucleotides read TGTGCCTGGGGTAGGGGAGGGCCTACGCCAGATACGCAGTATTTT. Translated: CAWGRGGPTPDTQYF. Based on the CDR3 plus reference TRBV30 and TRBJ2-3, the full variable domain is SQTIHQWPATLVQPVGSPLSLECTVEGTSNPNLYWYRQAAGRGLQLLFYSVGIGQISSEVPQNLSASRPQDRQFILSSKKLLLSDSGFYLCAWGRGGPTPDTQYFGPGTRLTVL.